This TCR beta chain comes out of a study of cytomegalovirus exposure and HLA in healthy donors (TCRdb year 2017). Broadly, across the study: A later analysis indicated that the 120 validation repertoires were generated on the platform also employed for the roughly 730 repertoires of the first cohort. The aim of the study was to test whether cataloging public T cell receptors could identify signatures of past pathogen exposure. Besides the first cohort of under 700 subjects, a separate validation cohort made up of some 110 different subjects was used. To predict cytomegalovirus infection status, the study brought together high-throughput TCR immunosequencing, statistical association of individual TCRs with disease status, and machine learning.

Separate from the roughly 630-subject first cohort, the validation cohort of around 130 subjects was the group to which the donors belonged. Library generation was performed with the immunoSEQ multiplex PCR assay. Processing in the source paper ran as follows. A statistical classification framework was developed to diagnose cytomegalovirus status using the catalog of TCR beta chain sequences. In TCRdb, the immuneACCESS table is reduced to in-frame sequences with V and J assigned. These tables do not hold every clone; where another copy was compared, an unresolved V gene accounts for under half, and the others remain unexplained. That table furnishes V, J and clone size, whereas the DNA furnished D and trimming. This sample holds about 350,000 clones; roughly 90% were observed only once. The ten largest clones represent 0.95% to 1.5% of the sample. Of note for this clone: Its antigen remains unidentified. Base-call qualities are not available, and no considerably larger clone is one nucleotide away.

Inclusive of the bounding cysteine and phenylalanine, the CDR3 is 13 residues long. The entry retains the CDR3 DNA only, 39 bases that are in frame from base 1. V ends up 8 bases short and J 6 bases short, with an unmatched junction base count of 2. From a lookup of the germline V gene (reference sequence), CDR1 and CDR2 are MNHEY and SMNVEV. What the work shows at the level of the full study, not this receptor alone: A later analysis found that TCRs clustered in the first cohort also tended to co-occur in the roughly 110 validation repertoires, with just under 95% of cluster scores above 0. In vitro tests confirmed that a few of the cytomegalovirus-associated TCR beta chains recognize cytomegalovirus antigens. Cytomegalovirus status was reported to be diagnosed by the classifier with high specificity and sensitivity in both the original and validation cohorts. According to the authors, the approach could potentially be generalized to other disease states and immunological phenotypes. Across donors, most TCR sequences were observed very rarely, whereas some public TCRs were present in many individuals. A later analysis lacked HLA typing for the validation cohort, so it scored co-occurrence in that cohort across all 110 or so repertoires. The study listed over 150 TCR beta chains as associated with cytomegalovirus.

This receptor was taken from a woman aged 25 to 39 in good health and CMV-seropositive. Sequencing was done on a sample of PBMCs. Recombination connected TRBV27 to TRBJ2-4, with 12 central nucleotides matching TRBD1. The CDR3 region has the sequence CASRDRGRNIQYF. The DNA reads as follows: TGTGCCAGCCGGGACAGGGGGCGAAACATTCAGTACTTC.